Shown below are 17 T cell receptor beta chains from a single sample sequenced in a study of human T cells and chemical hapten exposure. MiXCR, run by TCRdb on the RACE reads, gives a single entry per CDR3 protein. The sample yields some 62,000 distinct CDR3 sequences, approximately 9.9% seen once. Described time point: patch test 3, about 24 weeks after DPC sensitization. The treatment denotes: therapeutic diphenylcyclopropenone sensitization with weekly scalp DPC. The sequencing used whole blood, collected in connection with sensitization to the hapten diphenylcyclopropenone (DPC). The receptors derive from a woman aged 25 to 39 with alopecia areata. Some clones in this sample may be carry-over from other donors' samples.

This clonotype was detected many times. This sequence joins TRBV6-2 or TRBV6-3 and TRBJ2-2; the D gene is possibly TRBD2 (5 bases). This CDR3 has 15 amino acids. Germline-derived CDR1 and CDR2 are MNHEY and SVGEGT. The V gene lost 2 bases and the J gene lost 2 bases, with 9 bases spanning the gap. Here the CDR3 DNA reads TGTGCCAGCAGTTACGTGCGGGCTAACACCGGGGAGCTGTTTTTT. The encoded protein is CASSYVRANTGELFF.

DNA for the CDR3: TGTGCCAGCAGCGTGGACAGGTCAGAGACCCAGTACTTC. This codes for CASSVDRSETQYF. The chain couples TRBV7-8 to TRBJ2-5; 7 bases agree with TRBD1. The CDR3 is 13 residues long. The germline gives CDR1 SGHVS, CDR2 FQNEAQ. Unmatched junction bases numbered 4, after V lost 5 bases and J lost 4 bases.

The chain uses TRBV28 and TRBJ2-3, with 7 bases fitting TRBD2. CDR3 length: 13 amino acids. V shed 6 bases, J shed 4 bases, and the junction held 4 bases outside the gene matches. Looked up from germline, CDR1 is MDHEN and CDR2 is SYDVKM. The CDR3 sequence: CASRSLAADTQYF. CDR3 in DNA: TGTGCCAGCAGGTCCCTAGCGGCAGATACGCAGTATTTT. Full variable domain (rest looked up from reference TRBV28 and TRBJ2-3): DVKVTQSSRYLVKRTGEKVFLECVQDMDHENMFWYRQDPGLGLRLIYFSYDVKMKEKGDIPEGYSVSREKKERFSLILESASTNQTSMYLCASRSLAADTQYFGPGTRLTVL.

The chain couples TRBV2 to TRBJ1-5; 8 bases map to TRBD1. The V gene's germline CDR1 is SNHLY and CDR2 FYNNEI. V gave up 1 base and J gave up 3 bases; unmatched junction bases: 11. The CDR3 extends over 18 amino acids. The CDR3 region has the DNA TGTGCCAGCAGTGAAGGCCCAGGGGGCATCCAACTCAATCAGCCCCAGCATTTT. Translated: CASSEGPGGIQLNQPQHF.

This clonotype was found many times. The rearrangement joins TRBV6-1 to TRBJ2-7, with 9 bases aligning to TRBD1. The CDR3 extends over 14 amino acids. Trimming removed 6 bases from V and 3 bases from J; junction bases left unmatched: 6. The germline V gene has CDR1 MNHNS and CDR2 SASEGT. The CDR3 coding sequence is TGTGCCAGCAGGAGGACAGGGGAGTACTACGAGCAGTACTTC. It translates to CASRRTGEYYEQYF.

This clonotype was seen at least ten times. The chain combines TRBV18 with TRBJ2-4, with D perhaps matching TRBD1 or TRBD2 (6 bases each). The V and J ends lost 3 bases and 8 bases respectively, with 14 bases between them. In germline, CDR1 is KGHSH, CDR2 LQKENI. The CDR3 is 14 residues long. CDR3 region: CASSPLSGADIQYF. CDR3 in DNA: TGTGCCAGCTCACCGCTCTCGGGGGCGGACATTCAGTACTTC. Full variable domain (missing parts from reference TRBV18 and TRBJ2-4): NAGVMQNPRHLVRRRGQEARLRCSPMKGHSHVYWYRQLPEEGLKFMVYLQKENIIDESGMPKERFSAEFPKEGPSILRIQQVVRGDSAAYFCASSPLSGADIQYFGAGTRLSVL.

The CDR3 bases are TGTGCCAGCAGCTTAGCACGGGGAGGGGTTGAGCAGTTCTTC. This translates into CASSLARGGVEQFF. This chain connects TRBV7-2 to TRBJ2-1; 7 nucleotides line up with TRBD2. The V gene's germline CDR1 is SGHTA and CDR2 FQGNSA. This CDR3 is built from 14 residues. The junction had 5 bases not matched to a gene; V was cut back by 0 bases and J by 9 bases.

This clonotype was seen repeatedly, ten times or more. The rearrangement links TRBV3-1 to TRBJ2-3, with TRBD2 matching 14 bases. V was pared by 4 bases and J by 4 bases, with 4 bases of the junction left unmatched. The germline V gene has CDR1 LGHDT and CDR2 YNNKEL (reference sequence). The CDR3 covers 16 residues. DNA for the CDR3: TGTGCCAGCAGCCCGACTAGCGGGGGGGCTGCAGATACGCAGTATTTT. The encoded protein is CASSPTSGGAADTQYF.

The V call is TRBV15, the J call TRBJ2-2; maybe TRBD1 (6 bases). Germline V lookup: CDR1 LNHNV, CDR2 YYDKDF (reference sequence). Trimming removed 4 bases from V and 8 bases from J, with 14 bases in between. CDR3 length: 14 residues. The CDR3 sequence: CATSIKQGGGELFF. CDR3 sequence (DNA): TGTGCCACCAGCATAAAACAGGGCGGAGGGGAGCTGTTTTTT. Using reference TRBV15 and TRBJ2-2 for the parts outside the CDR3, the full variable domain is DAMVIQNPRYQVTQFGKPVTLSCSQTLNHNVMYWYQQKSSQAPKLLFHYYDKDFNNEADTPDNFQSRRPNTSFCFLDIRSPGLGDTAMYLCATSIKQGGGELFFGEGSRLTVL.

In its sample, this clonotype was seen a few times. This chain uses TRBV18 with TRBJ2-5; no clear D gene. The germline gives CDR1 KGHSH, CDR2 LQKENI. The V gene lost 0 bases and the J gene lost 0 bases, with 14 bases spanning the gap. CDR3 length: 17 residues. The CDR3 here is CASSPPIGNQYQETQYF. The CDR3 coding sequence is TGTGCCAGCTCACCACCGATAGGCAACCAGTACCAAGAGACCCAGTACTTC.

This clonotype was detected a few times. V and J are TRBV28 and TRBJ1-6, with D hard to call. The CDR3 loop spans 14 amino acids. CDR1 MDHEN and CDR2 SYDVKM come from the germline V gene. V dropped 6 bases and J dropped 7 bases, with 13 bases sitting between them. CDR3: CASRIQSLNSPLHF. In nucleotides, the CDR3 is TGTGCCAGCAGGATACAGAGTTTAAATTCACCCCTCCACTTT.

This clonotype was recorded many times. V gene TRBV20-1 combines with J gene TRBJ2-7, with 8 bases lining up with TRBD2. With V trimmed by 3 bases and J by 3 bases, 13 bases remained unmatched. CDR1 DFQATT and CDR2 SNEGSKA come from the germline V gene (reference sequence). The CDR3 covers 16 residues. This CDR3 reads CSARDRAGEGIYEQYF. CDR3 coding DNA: TGCAGTGCTAGGGATCGAGCGGGAGAAGGTATCTACGAGCAGTACTTC.

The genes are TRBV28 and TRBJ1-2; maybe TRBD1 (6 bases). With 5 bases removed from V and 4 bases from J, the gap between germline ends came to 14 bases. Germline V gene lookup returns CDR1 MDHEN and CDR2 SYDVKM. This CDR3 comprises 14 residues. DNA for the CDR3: TGTGCCAGCAGTCAGGGGCAGTCGGGCTATGGCTACACCTTC. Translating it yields CASSQGQSGYGYTF.

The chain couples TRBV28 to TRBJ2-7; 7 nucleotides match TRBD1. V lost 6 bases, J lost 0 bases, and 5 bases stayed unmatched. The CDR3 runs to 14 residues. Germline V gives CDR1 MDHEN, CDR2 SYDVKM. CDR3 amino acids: CASSLDRISYEQYF. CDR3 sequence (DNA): TGTGCCAGCAGCCTGGACAGGATCTCCTACGAGCAGTACTTC.

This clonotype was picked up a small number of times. CDR3 coding DNA: TGTGCCAGCAGTTACCCCACTAGCGGGAACTTTCATGAGCAGTTCTTC. Protein: CASSYPTSGNFHEQFF. The genes are TRBV6-2 or TRBV6-3 and TRBJ2-1; 10 nucleotides match TRBD2. Losses at the gene ends were 2 bases for V and 8 bases for J; bases not matched to a gene: 9. The CDR3 has 16 residues. The germline V gene encodes CDR1 MNHEY and CDR2 SVGEGT.

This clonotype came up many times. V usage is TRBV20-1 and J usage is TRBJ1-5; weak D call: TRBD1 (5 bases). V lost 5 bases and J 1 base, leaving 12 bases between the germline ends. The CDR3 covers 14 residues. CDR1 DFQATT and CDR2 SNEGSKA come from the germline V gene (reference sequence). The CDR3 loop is CSAAGTGSNQPQHF. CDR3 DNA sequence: TGCAGTGCTGCCGGGACGGGGAGCAATCAGCCCCAGCATTTT.

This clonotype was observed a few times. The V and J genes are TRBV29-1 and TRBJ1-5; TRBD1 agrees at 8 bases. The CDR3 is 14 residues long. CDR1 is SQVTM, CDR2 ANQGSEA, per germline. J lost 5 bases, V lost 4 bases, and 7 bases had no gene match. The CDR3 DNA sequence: TGCAGCGTTGCAGGACAGGGAGGAGATCAGCCCCAGCATTTT. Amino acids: CSVAGQGGDQPQHF.